This T cell receptor beta chain was retrieved from a study of blood T cell repertoires in COVID-19. About the study: Italy, Spain and the United States were the sources of the convalescent and acute COVID-19 samples.

Trimming cost V 4 bases and J 5 bases, with 16 bases left between them. The V gene's germline CDR1 is SGHRS and CDR2 YFSETQ. The CDR3 contains 15 residues. In the authors' methods: Reference gene primer amplification in the assay estimated nucleated cell counts. The table came from immunoSEQ multiplex PCR; TCRdb's copy has only in-frame clones and leaves some out. That table supplies the V and J calls and clone size; D and trimming were determined from the DNA. The sample lists around 620,000 clones, 70% to 90% seen once, with 0.2% to 0.3% in the top ten. The TCR was taken from a woman between 18 and 29 years old with acute or convalescent COVID-19. This chain links TRBV5-1 with TRBJ2-4; possible D gene TRBD1, 6 bases. What was sequenced was peripheral blood. This CDR3 reads CASSDTRTVENIQYF. DNA for the CDR3: TGCGCCAGCAGCGACACTCGGACAGTTGAAAACATTCAGTACTTC.